This is a list of T cell receptor beta chains from one sample in a study of metastatic and nonmetastatic thyroid tumors. TCRdb reprocessed the PCR reads using MiXCR. The data hold nearly 15,000 clones, with about 20% observed a single time. Sequencing was carried out using blood. Receptor source: a female donor with papillary thyroid cancer or a benign thyroid nodule (not recorded which). Some clones in this sample may be carry-over from other donors' samples. Both conserved end residues are part of each CDR3.

V	CDR3
TRBV11-3	CASSSGTSNTGELFF
TRBV12-3/TRBV12-4	CASSLRTPTYEQYF
TRBV4-1	CTSSQVQENTEDFF
TRBV6-2/TRBV6-3	CASSRTSGNTIYF
TRBV28	CASSLVLDRGGYEQYF
TRBV6-1	CASSEAGLPETQYF
TRBV7-3	CASSFGLAGGADTQYF
TRBV6-2/TRBV6-3	CASSYDVRLIQETQYF
TRBV6-2/TRBV6-3	CATTTSGGNTGELFF
TRBV19	CASSTKLALEVFNEQFF
TRBV27	CASRPRTSGRAPTYNEQFF
TRBV5-1	CASSLGQANTEAFF
TRBV28	CASSLSGGPNYEQYF
TRBV28	CASSAGGPRNQPQHF
TRBV28	CASSFGYIYGYTF
TRBV20-1	CSARTSGKNTDTQYF
TRBV12-3/TRBV12-4	CASRLAGGINTEAFF
TRBV15	CATRIWKARTNNSPLHF
TRBV18	CASFPPGGERQETQYF
TRBV20-1	CSARKGAPSGYEQYF
TRBV20-1	CSARDPKGTEHNEQFF
TRBV6-1	CASMIGREDYYNEQFF
TRBV6-1	CASSEDREEYGNQPQHF
TRBV7-8	CASSFLGVGEQFF
TRBV11-2	CASSPRTSGRGNEQFF
TRBV10-2	CASSEPGTGQETQYF